This T cell receptor beta chain came from a study of T cells in women clearing cervical HPV infection (dated by TCRdb to between 2018 and 2020). Looking at the study overall: The cases were 25 women with histologically confirmed HPV16-related CIN3 or worse, and 2 of those women had invasive cancers. Quality controls consisted of five blinded duplicates per group, for a total of roughly 60 samples made up of some 50 participants and around ten replicates. Among cases, blood sampling occurred a median of about 160 days after lesion detection, with an interquartile range of roughly 90 to 200 days. Controls were some 26 women whose single incident HPV16 infection cleared within 12 months without precancer or cancer developing. An exploratory proof-of-principle case-control study, nested within the Guanacaste HPV Natural History Study in Costa Rica, was conducted to compare TCR repertoires across cervical HPV16 outcomes. Cases had a median age of around 34 years compared with approximately 40 for controls, and baseline characteristics showed no significant differences between the groups. Blood from cases was collected at the visit at which the lesion was first identified, whereas blood from controls was collected once infection was no longer detected. Cases and controls were matched on year of sample collection and on age within five years. In the parent cohort, some 11,000 women aged 18 or older were enrolled in Guanacaste, Costa Rica, during about 1992 to 1994 and then followed for six to eight years. Because only a few women had HLA typing data, the possibility that HLA type acted as a confounder could not be ruled out.

Every participant had a single incident cervical HPV16 infection, and women with prevalent HPV16 infections were excluded. Cervical HPV DNA was detected by MY09/MY11 PCR and genotyped by dot-blot hybridization. Fifteen mL of heparinized blood were centrifuged, and the buffy coat was split into aliquots, frozen at -30 degrees C, and then kept at -80 degrees C. QIAGEN kits were used to extract genomic DNA from the buffy coat specimens. Broader findings and caveats from the paper: Across sequencing depths, CIN3+ cases showed significantly higher TCR repertoire richness than controls, but evenness did not differ between the groups. Because of the cross-sectional design, the study could not determine whether the associations came before infection or resulted from infection, and neither effector/memory subsets nor HPV-specific T cells were isolated. Because the number of T cells in each sample was unknown, differences in richness could reflect differing T-cell content rather than repertoire biology. By combining richness with V gene abundances, random forest classifiers separated cases from controls with an estimated AUC of about 0.86. TRBV6-7 relative abundance was lower in cases than in controls (roughly 0.12% versus 0.17%; Bonferroni P = 0.0008).

As concerns this clone: The specificity of this receptor is unknown. From the germline J gene comes the end of the CDR3, since the read stops 3 residues before it.

The CDR1 and CDR2 encoded by the germline V gene (reference sequence) are DFQATT and SNEGSKA. From V the trimming removes 6 bases and from J it removes 7 bases, while the gene matches leave 11 bases of the junction unaccounted for. The CDR3 spans 14 residues, from the cysteine through the phenylalanine. Part of the CDR3 DNA is given, 33 bases translated from base 1. The immunoSEQ assay used multiplex PCR to amplify TCR beta CDR3 regions from an average of roughly 1.2 ug of genomic DNA per sample. Primer bias was corrected in the assay by using a complete synthetic TCR repertoire to establish an amplification baseline. The amplicons were sequenced using the Illumina platform. The authors processed their data as follows. Sequences were error-corrected by clustering with frequency ratios and a modified nearest-neighbor algorithm and were then analyzed in the immunoSEQ Analyzer with IMGT gene definitions. TCR richness and evenness were averaged over 20 rarefaction repeats at each rarefaction depth, excluding samples with fewer sequences than the depth. Wilcoxon rank sum tests with FDR correction were used to compare relative abundances of V, D and J genes between the groups. An intraclass correlation of 95% to 97% for TCR richness and an average of about 77% across 66 gene segments were obtained from the blinded duplicates. Sourced from immuneACCESS, this table was stored by TCRdb with only in-frame sequences that have V and J called. A share of the clones is absent; for the studies checked, an unresolved V gene accounts for under half, and the remainder has no known explanation. From that table come the V and J calls and clone size; the DNA was used to work out D and trimming. This sample's clone table shows 48,000 or so clones. The ten largest clones add up to around 1.5% of the sample.

The chain couples TRBV20-1 to TRBJ2-1, with 8 bases matching TRBD2. The sequence was collected from a woman between 18 and 69 years old with a cervical HPV16 infection that either progressed to CIN3+ or cleared (not recorded which). The specimen was blood buffy coat. The encoded CDR3 is CSANPGTSGNEQFF. The CDR3 bases that were read are TGCAGTGCCAACCCCGGGACTAGTGGTAATGAG.